The 15 T cell receptor beta chains below come from one sample, sequenced in a study of shared clonotypes between healthy human individuals. The table came from immunoSEQ multiplex PCR; TCRdb's copy has only in-frame clones and leaves some out. The sample lists a few million clones, 90% to 95% occurring once. Material: naive CD4+ T cells sorted from blood. Subset meaning: CD45RA+ positively selected. These receptors came from a man aged 18 to 29 in good health.

The CDR3 loop reads CASSLETVEFF. The CDR3 coding sequence is TGTGCCAGCAGCTTAGAGACAGTAGAGTTCTTC. The chain employs TRBV7-2 and TRBJ2-1; tentatively, D is TRBD1 (5 bases). Trimming removed 1 base at V and 14 bases at J, with 9 bases between. The CDR3 is 11 amino acids. Germline V gene data show CDR1 as SGHTA and CDR2 as FQGNSA.

The chain is built from TRBV18 and TRBJ2-5; 9 positions match TRBD1. CDR1 is KGHSH, CDR2 LQKENI, per germline. J gave up 5 bases and V 2 bases, and 6 bases lay outside the gene matches. The CDR3 covers 15 residues. The CDR3 loop reads CASSPETGGKETQYF. The CDR3 nucleotides are TGTGCCAGCTCACCAGAGACAGGGGGAAAGGAGACCCAGTACTTC.

The chain is built from TRBV15 and TRBJ2-2; D remains unclear. Germline-derived CDR1 and CDR2 are LNHNV and YYDKDF (reference sequence). V lost 0 bases and J lost 0, with 8 bases in between. This CDR3 is 16 amino acids long. CDR3 sequence reads: CATSRERQPNTGELFF. As DNA, the CDR3 is TGTGCCACCAGCAGAGAACGACAACCGAACACCGGGGAGCTGTTTTTT.

This clone has just one count. The chain uses TRBV7-2 and TRBJ1-2; TRBD1 agrees at 8 bases. Germline CDR1 and CDR2: SGHTA and FQGNSA. This CDR3 is built from 16 residues. With 3 bases clipped from V and 8 bases from J, the junction kept 14 bases outside the gene matches. The CDR3 DNA follows: TGTGCCAGCAGCTTGCCTGGGACAGGTCCTTTATCGGGCTACACCTTC. This gives the protein CASSLPGTGPLSGYTF. Using reference TRBV7-2 and TRBJ1-2 for the parts outside the CDR3, the full variable domain is GAGVSQSPSNKVTEKGKDVELRCDPISGHTALYWYRQSLGQGLEFLIYFQGNSAPDKSGLPSDRFSAERTGGSVSTLTIQRTQQEDSAVYLCASSLPGTGPLSGYTFGSGTRLTVV.

The V and J genes are TRBV18 and TRBJ1-1, with D unclear. CDR3 size: 14 residues. CDR1 and CDR2 (germline): KGHSH, LQKENI. V gave up 2 bases and J gave up 6 bases, with 13 bases separating them. CDR3 amino acids: CASSPSIGQAEAFF. Written as DNA, the CDR3 is TGTGCCAGCTCACCAAGTATTGGTCAGGCTGAAGCTTTCTTT.

This clone was recorded only once. J is TRBJ1-2 and V is TRBV6-5, with 11 bases matching TRBD1. The V and J ends lost 1 base and 7 bases, in that order; junction bases with no gene match: 8. The length of the CDR3 is 16 residues. CDR1 and CDR2 (germline): MNHEY, SVGAGI. CDR3: CASSYLPGQGAVGYTF. For the CDR3, the DNA is TGTGCCAGCAGTTACTTGCCTGGACAGGGGGCTGTTGGCTACACCTTC.

The rearrangement joins TRBV5-1 to TRBJ2-1; no reliable D call. Trimming pared 3 bases from V and 5 bases from J, leaving 12 bases between. Germline CDR1 reads SGHRS; CDR2 reads YFSETQ. The CDR3 runs to 14 residues. CDR3 nucleotides: TGCGCCAGCAGCTCGCCCCGGATCGACAATGAGCAGTTCTTC. Protein: CASSSPRIDNEQFF.

V is TRBV6-6 and J is TRBJ2-1; 8 nucleotides align to TRBD2. After removal of 5 bases from V and 12 bases from J, the junction contained 6 bases not matched to a gene. CDR3 length: 12 amino acids. Germline assignment: CDR1 MNHNY and CDR2 SVGAGI (reference sequence). The CDR3 is CASSNSGIGQFF. The CDR3 DNA follows: TGTGCCAGCAGTAATAGCGGGATAGGGCAGTTCTTC.

The V call is TRBV6-1, the J call TRBJ2-7, with a weak D call TRBD2 (5 bases). This CDR3 spans 18 amino acids. Trimming took off 0 bases at V and 2 bases at J, with 20 bases between the two ends. Germline V gives CDR1 MNHNS, CDR2 SASEGT. The CDR3 sequence is CASSEARASGGTAYEQYF. CDR3 in DNA: TGTGCCAGCAGTGAAGCGCGGGCCAGCGGAGGAACGGCCTACGAGCAGTACTTC.

V usage is TRBV7-2 and J usage is TRBJ2-3; D remains unclear. The CDR3 is made up of 14 amino acids. Germline CDR1 and CDR2: SGHTA and FQGNSA. Trimming left V 1 base short and J 6 bases short, with 11 bases between. DNA of the CDR3: TGTGCCAGCAGCTTAGTGAGTTTCACGGATACGCAGTATTTT. Its protein is CASSLVSFTDTQYF.

This sequence joins TRBV5-1 and TRBJ1-1, with D maybe TRBD1 (6 bases). Between the trimmed V and J ends, which lost 2 bases and 7 bases, there was a span of 18 bases. Germline V lookup: CDR1 SGHRS, CDR2 YFSETQ. This CDR3 region has 15 residues. The CDR3 protein is CASSFEGQGRGEAFF. The CDR3 nucleotides read TGCGCCAGCAGCTTTGAAGGCCAGGGGCGCGGTGAAGCTTTCTTT.

The chain has TRBV5-1 and TRBJ2-5; 8 bases are a match to TRBD2. The CDR3 is 16 residues long. Germline-derived CDR1 and CDR2 are SGHRS and YFSETQ. Trimming at V came to 3 bases and at J to 3 bases, leaving 10 bases not matched to a gene. Here the CDR3 reads CASSWGASGPKETQYF. DNA for the CDR3: TGCGCCAGCAGCTGGGGGGCTAGCGGGCCGAAAGAGACCCAGTACTTC.

This clone has just one count. This chain uses TRBV9 with TRBJ2-1; D could derive from TRBD1 or TRBD2 (5 bases each). The CDR3 extends over 21 amino acids. Between the trimmed V and J ends, which lost 0 bases and 0 bases, there was a span of 25 bases. Germline lookup yields CDR1 SGDLS and CDR2 YYNGEE. CDR3 loop: CASSVDGGTSLGESSYNEQFF. Here the CDR3 DNA reads TGTGCCAGCAGCGTAGATGGGGGAACATCATTGGGGGAGAGCTCCTACAATGAGCAGTTCTTC.

This clone was observed once. This chain links TRBV7-2 with TRBJ2-1; 8 bases are a match to TRBD2. V shed 1 base, J shed 8 bases, and the junction held 7 bases outside the gene matches. CDR3 length: 15 residues. Germline V gene sequence: CDR1 SGHTA, CDR2 FQGNSA. The CDR3 region is CASSLDTGLVYEQFF. The CDR3 nucleotides read TGTGCCAGCAGCTTAGACACGGGACTAGTCTATGAGCAGTTCTTC.

J is TRBJ1-1 and V is TRBV6-5; unclear D gene. Trimming shortened V by 4 bases and J by 0 bases, and 9 bases separated the two germline ends. CDR3 size: 14 residues. Germline loops: CDR1 MNHEY, CDR2 SVGAGI. The CDR3: CASSSPAVNTEAFF. CDR3 DNA: TGTGCCAGCAGTTCCCCGGCAGTGAACACTGAAGCTTTCTTT.